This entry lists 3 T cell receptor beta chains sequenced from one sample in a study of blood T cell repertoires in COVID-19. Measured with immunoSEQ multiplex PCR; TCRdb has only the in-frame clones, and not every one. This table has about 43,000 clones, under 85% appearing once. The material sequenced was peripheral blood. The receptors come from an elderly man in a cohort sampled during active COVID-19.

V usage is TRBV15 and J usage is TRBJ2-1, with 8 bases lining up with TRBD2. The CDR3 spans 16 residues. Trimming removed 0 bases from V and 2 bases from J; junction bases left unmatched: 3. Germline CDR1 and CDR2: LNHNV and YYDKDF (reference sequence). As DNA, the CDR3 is TGTGCCACCAGCAGAGATTTTAGCGGGGCCTACAATGAGCAGTTCTTC. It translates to CATSRDFSGAYNEQFF.

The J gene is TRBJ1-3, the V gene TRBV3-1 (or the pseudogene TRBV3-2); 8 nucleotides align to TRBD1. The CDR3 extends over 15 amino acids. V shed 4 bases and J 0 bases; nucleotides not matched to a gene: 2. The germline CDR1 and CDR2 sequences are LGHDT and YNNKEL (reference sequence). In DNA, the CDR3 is TGTGCCAGCAGCCGACAGGGGATCTCTGGAAACACCATATATTTT. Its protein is CASSRQGISGNTIYF.

The CDR3 nucleotides are TGTGCCAGCTCCCCAGGGGGCGCGGTTGGGGCCAACGTCCTGACTTTC. Residues: CASSPGGAVGANVLTF. This chain joins TRBV18 and TRBJ2-6; 8 positions match TRBD1. The V gene end was trimmed by 6 bases and the J gene end by 3 bases; junction bases not matched to a gene: 7. The germline V gene encodes CDR1 KGHSH and CDR2 LQKENI. CDR3 length: 16 amino acids.